This T cell receptor (beta chain) was obtained from a study of lymphopenia after photon versus proton radiotherapy. Study-level findings and limits: In patients who died, overall survival fell as post-nadir TCR diversity dropped more. After the lymphocyte nadir, photon-treated repertoires showed oligoclonal expansion, especially of CD8+ Temra cells. Authors raise, but do not show, better survival with proton therapy. Under photons, naive T cells and diversity fell while effector/memory populations rose.

With regard to this clone: The antigen remains unidentified.

CDR3 size: 17 residues. Per the germline V gene, CDR1 is SGHAT and CDR2 is FQDESV (reference sequence). The junction had 9 bases not matched to a gene; V was cut back by 3 bases and J by 4 bases. TCRdb's table, derived via immunoSEQ multiplex PCR, lists solely in-frame clones and lacks some. The data contain 65,000 to 85,000 clones, 85% to 95% of them singletons. The V call is TRBV11-1, the J call TRBJ2-1; 10 bases map to TRBD2. The sequenced sample was peripheral blood, obtained from a patient treated with photon-based radiotherapy. The TCR comes from a woman aged 40 to 50 with cholangiocarcinoma. CDR3: CASSLRIVLAGYNEQFF. The CDR3 coding sequence is TGTGCCAGCAGCTTGAGAATTGTACTAGCGGGGTACAATGAGCAGTTCTTC.